Sequencing of this T cell receptor (beta chain) was carried out in a study of patients and donors after allogeneic stem cell transplantation. One entry per CDR3 protein, called by TCRdb with MiXCR from the RT-PCR reads. This table holds tens of thousands of distinct CDR3 sequences, 48% found once. The CDR3 has 15 amino acids. V lost 6 bases, J lost 1 base, and 15 bases lay in between. Germline V lookup: CDR1 MNHEY, CDR2 SVGEGT. This clonotype was obtained from a human donor who was either an allogeneic HSCT recipient or a stem cell or donor lymphocyte infusion donor (not recorded which). It is not recorded whose cells these are; they may come from a transplant donor. The sample consisted of blood, either unsorted or a sorted T cell fraction (not recorded which). This chain connects TRBV6-2 or TRBV6-3 to TRBJ1-1; no firm D call. The CDR3 reads CASSLLHRPNTEAFF. The CDR3 DNA sequence: TGTGCCAGCAGCCTTCTACACCGGCCGAACACTGAAGCTTTCTTT.